The entry that follows covers one T cell receptor (beta chain) sequence. What it binds is not known. PCR used 60 Vbeta primers and 13 Jbeta primers. Only in-frame clones appear in the TCRdb table, and some are missing; sequencing was by immunoSEQ multiplex PCR. The table records 110,000 to 150,000 clones, 65% to 85% of them present only once. The record originates from a study of cytomegalovirus exposure and HLA in healthy donors. Germline CDR1 and CDR2: MNHEY and SMNVEV (reference sequence). J lost 3 bases, V lost 3 bases, and 4 bases had no gene match. CDR3 length: 14 amino acids. Regarding the study as a whole: As a later analysis revealed, the rate of TCR association differed by HLA locus, with DRB1 most and HLA-C fewest. Clonal expansion, a later analysis showed, was greater in HLA-associated TCR beta chains than in equally common others.

The sequence was obtained from a male donor in good health and CMV-seronegative. The sequencing sample was made of PBMCs. The chain links TRBV27 to TRBJ2-7, with TRBD2 matching over 8 bases. CDR3 sequence: CASSFAGGNYEQYF. The CDR3, as DNA: TGTGCCAGCAGTTTTGCGGGGGGCAACTACGAGCAGTACTTC.